This is a list of T cell receptor beta chains from one sample in a study of cytomegalovirus exposure and HLA in healthy donors. The protocol was immunoSEQ multiplex PCR, while the TCRdb copy is restricted to in-frame clones and leaves out a portion. The profile shows approximately 130,000 clones, roughly four fifths of them singletons. Sequencing input: PBMCs. Receptors originate from a woman aged 40 to 50 in good health and CMV-seropositive. Each CDR3 is given with its conserved first and last residue. The D gene is left open where the match is weak. Size tells how often a clone was seen (once, few, many) or the class of an expanded clone, and some rows leave it out.

clone_size: NA
v_call: TRBV2
d_call: TRBD1
j_call: TRBJ1-4
cdr3_nt: TGTGCCAGCCAACCGACAGGGACGGATTGGCTGTTTTTT
cdr3_aa: CASQPTGTDWLFF

clone_size: NA
v_call: TRBV27
d_call: NA
j_call: TRBJ2-3
cdr3_nt: TGTGCCAGCAGCTCAGGGGTTCTGACAGATACGCAGTATTTT
cdr3_aa: CASSSGVLTDTQYF

clone_size: once
v_call: TRBV11-2
d_call: TRBD1
j_call: TRBJ1-5
cdr3_nt: TGTGCCAGCAGTTTTGGGACAGGGGGTCAGCCCCAGCATTTT
cdr3_aa: CASSFGTGGQPQHF

clone_size: NA
v_call: TRBV29-1
d_call: TRBD2
j_call: TRBJ2-1
cdr3_nt: TGCAGCGTTGAAGGCGGGACTAGCAATGAGCAGTTCTTC
cdr3_aa: CSVEGGTSNEQFF

clone_size: NA
v_call: TRBV5-1
d_call: TRBD1
j_call: TRBJ1-5
cdr3_nt: TGCGCCAGCAGCTCCTCCGGGACAGGGGGTCAGCCCCAGCATTTT
cdr3_aa: CASSSSGTGGQPQHF

clone_size: NA
v_call: TRBV7-9
d_call: TRBD1
j_call: TRBJ1-2
cdr3_nt: TGTGCCAGCAGCTTCGCGGTCACGGGACAGGGAATTAGTGGCTACACCTTC
cdr3_aa: CASSFAVTGQGISGYTF

clone_size: NA
v_call: TRBV29-1
d_call: TRBD1
j_call: TRBJ2-7
cdr3_nt: TGCAGCGCTCTCTCAGGGGGCGGCGAGCAGTACTTC
cdr3_aa: CSALSGGGEQYF

clone_size: NA
v_call: TRBV18
d_call: NA
j_call: TRBJ1-2
cdr3_nt: TGTGCCAGCTCACCGGCGGCAGACTATGGCTACACCTTC
cdr3_aa: CASSPAADYGYTF

clone_size: NA
v_call: TRBV18
d_call: TRBD1
j_call: TRBJ1-1
cdr3_nt: TGTGCCAGCTCGCCCGACAGGGCTGAAGCTTTCTTT
cdr3_aa: CASSPDRAEAFF

clone_size: NA
v_call: TRBV9
d_call: NA
j_call: TRBJ1-1
cdr3_nt: TGTGCCAGCAGCGACCAGGGTGGCACTGAAGCTTTCTTT
cdr3_aa: CASSDQGGTEAFF

clone_size: NA
v_call: TRBV13
d_call: NA
j_call: TRBJ2-3
cdr3_nt: TGTGCCAGCAGCCCCCCTCTGTCTACGCAGTATTTT
cdr3_aa: CASSPPLSTQYF